A selection of T cell receptor beta chains follows, all from one sample in a study of T cell responses to AZD1222 COVID-19 vaccine. Method: immunoSEQ multiplex PCR; TCRdb's copy keeps in-frame clones and lacks some. This table holds about 160,000 clones, around 93% found once. The source material was peripheral blood, sampled on day 0 of AZD1222 vaccination. Receptor source: an adult in good health. CDR3s include the opening cysteine and the closing phenylalanine or tryptophan. The D gene is left open where the match is weak. Not every row has a clone size; where given, it reads once, few, many or a size class.

clone size	V gene	D gene	J gene	CDR3 DNA	CDR3 protein
-	TRBV30	TRBD2	TRBJ2-3	TGTGCCTGGCGGCTGACTAGCGGGAGAACGCAGTATTTT	CAWRLTSGRTQYF
-	TRBV19	-	TRBJ1-3	TGTGCCAGTAGTACCTCTGGAAACACCATATATTTT	CASSTSGNTIYF
-	TRBV6-2/TRBV6-3	-	TRBJ2-3	TGTGCCAGCAGTTACTTCTCGGCTCTGGATACGCAGTATTTT	CASSYFSALDTQYF
few	TRBV4-3	TRBD1	TRBJ2-1	TGCGCCAGCAGCCAAGCCGGGACAGGGGACTACAATGAGCAGTTCTTC	CASSQAGTGDYNEQFF
few	TRBV2	-	TRBJ1-2	TGTGCCAGCAGTGGGCGAGACAGGTTTATATATGGCTACACCTTC	CASSGRDRFIYGYTF
-	TRBV6-1	TRBD2	TRBJ2-1	TGTGCCAGCAGTGAAGAGAGTCGGCTAGCGGACTACAATGAGCAGTTCTTC	CASSEESRLADYNEQFF
-	TRBV9	-	TRBJ1-5	TGTGCCAGCAGCCCCGGGGCAGACGCTTATAGCAATCAGCCCCAGCATTTT	CASSPGADAYSNQPQHF
-	TRBV4-3	-	TRBJ2-1	TGCGCCAGCAGCCAAGGGACCTCCTACAATGAGCAGTTCTTC	CASSQGTSYNEQFF
-	TRBV30	-	TRBJ1-2	TGTGCCTGGAGTGTGGGGCAGGGATTCAACTATGGCTACACCTTC	CAWSVGQGFNYGYTF
-	TRBV3-1/TRBV3-2	-	TRBJ2-5	TGTGCCAGCAGCTTAGGGGGGAGGCTTGGAGAGACCCAGTACTTC	CASSLGGRLGETQYF
-	TRBV19	-	TRBJ1-3	TGTGCCAGTAGTATGGGGCAGGCTGGAAACACCATATATTTT	CASSMGQAGNTIYF
-	TRBV6-5	-	TRBJ1-6	TGTGCCAGCAGTTACCTAGGGGGTAGTTCACCCCTCCACTTT	CASSYLGGSSPLHF
-	TRBV6-5	-	TRBJ2-7	TGTGCCAGCACGGCGGTCTGGCTCGAGCAGTACTTC	CASTAVWLEQYF
-	TRBV24-1	TRBD1	TRBJ1-4	TGTGCCACCAGTGACCCCACAGGGGGCCATGAAAAACTGTTTTTT	CATSDPTGGHEKLFF
-	TRBV27	-	TRBJ2-7	TGTGCCAGCAGTTTTACCCAGCGGAGCTCCTACGAGCAGTACTTC	CASSFTQRSSYEQYF
-	TRBV24-1	-	TRBJ2-1	TGTGCCACCAGTGAGGGGGTCCAGCAGTTCTTC	CATSEGVQQFF
-	TRBV9	-	TRBJ1-5	TGTGCCAGCAGCGTAGACGGGAGCAATCAGCCCCAGCATTTT	CASSVDGSNQPQHF
-	TRBV6-2/TRBV6-3	-	TRBJ1-5	TGTGCCAGCAGTTACGGTGGTCAGCCCCAGCATTTT	CASSYGGQPQHF
-	TRBV19	-	TRBJ1-2	TGTGCCAGTAGTAGAGGCACGCTCTATGGCTACACCTTC	CASSRGTLYGYTF
-	TRBV9	-	TRBJ2-2	TGTGCCAGCAGCGGTAGCTCCAAGGGTACCGGGGAGCTGTTTTTT	CASSGSSKGTGELFF
-	TRBV28	-	TRBJ2-7	TGTGCCAGCAGCTCTGTCCGTAGCTACGAGCAGTACTTC	CASSSVRSYEQYF
-	TRBV7-2	-	TRBJ1-2	TGTGCCAGCAGCTTGCAGCTCTGGGCCTATGGCTACACCTTC	CASSLQLWAYGYTF
once	TRBV11-1	-	TRBJ2-1	TGTGCCAGCAGCACAGAGGGTAACTCCTACAATGAGCAGTTCTTC	CASSTEGNSYNEQFF
-	TRBV7-3	-	TRBJ1-1	TGTGCCAGCAGCCGGTATTCGGACAGACGCACTGAAGCTTTCTTT	CASSRYSDRRTEAFF
-	TRBV3-1/TRBV3-2	TRBD1	TRBJ1-2	TGTGCCAGCAGCCCGGGACAGCGGAACTATGGCTACACCTTC	CASSPGQRNYGYTF
-	TRBV6-5	-	TRBJ2-1	TGTGCCAGCAGTACCACTCGAGGGGGAGGACGGCAGTTCTTC	CASSTTRGGGRQFF
-	TRBV23-1	TRBD1	TRBJ1-2	TGCGCCAGCAGTCAATCAACTACAGGGGGCTGTGGCTACACCTTC	CASSQSTTGGCGYTF
-	TRBV2	-	TRBJ2-5	TGTGCCAGCAGGCGGACTGAGCAAGAGACCCAGTACTTC	CASRRTEQETQYF
-	TRBV5-6	TRBD2	TRBJ2-7	TGTGCCAGCAGCTTGCTCGGAGGTCTAGCGGGAGGGCCTAAAAGGGAGCAGTACTTC	CASSLLGGLAGGPKREQYF
few	TRBV7-9	-	TRBJ2-6	TGTGCCAGCAGCCTTACCCTCTCTGGGGCCAACGTCCTGACTTTC	CASSLTLSGANVLTF
few	TRBV4-1	-	TRBJ2-7	TGCGCCAGCAGCCAATTGAAGATTTTCTCAACCGAAGATGCCTACGAGCAGTACTTC	CASSQLKIFSTEDAYEQYF
-	TRBV6-1	-	TRBJ2-7	TGTGCCAGCAGTGATGGGGTTACCTACGAGCAGTACTTC	CASSDGVTYEQYF